Listed below are T cell receptor beta chains from one sample, sequenced in a study of cytotoxic CD8 clonotypes in ibrutinib-treated CLL. Method: immunoSEQ multiplex PCR; TCRdb's copy keeps in-frame clones and lacks some. The sample yields 200,000 to 250,000 clones, 75% to 85% seen once. The sample was PBMCs, taken after 12 months of ibrutinib treatment. These TCRs come from a human donor with chronic lymphocytic leukemia. Each CDR3 is given with its conserved first and last residue. Each record gives: CDR3 length, D gene, V gene, J gene, clone size, CDR3 DNA, CDR3 protein. A D gene is named only where the DNA matches it firmly. Only some rows state a clone size, as once, few, many or a class for expanded clones.

cdr3_length: 14
d_call: TRBD1
v_call: TRBV5-6
j_call: TRBJ2-1
clone_size: NA
cdr3_nt: TGTGCCAGCAGCTGGGGGGACAGGGGCAATGAGCAGTTCTTC
cdr3_aa: CASSWGDRGNEQFF

cdr3_length: 15
d_call: NA
v_call: TRBV7-9
j_call: TRBJ2-7
clone_size: few
cdr3_nt: TGTGCCAGCAGCTTAGCAGACCGCCCCTACTACGAGCAGTACTTC
cdr3_aa: CASSLADRPYYEQYF

cdr3_length: 10
d_call: NA
v_call: TRBV20-1
j_call: TRBJ2-7
clone_size: NA
cdr3_nt: TGCAGTGCCAACCTCTACGAGCAGTACTTC
cdr3_aa: CSANLYEQYF

cdr3_length: 15
d_call: NA
v_call: TRBV6-1
j_call: TRBJ1-3
clone_size: NA
cdr3_nt: TGTGCCAGCAGTGAATTAGGGAGTTATGGAAACACCATATATTTT
cdr3_aa: CASSELGSYGNTIYF

cdr3_length: 15
d_call: TRBD2
v_call: TRBV9
j_call: TRBJ2-7
clone_size: few
cdr3_nt: TGTGCCAGCAGCGTACGGGCGGGAGGGCCTGACGAGCAGTACTTC
cdr3_aa: CASSVRAGGPDEQYF

cdr3_length: 14
d_call: TRBD1
v_call: TRBV6-6
j_call: TRBJ2-3
clone_size: NA
cdr3_nt: TGTGCCAGCAGTCTACAGGGGGCCCCAGATACGCAGTATTTT
cdr3_aa: CASSLQGAPDTQYF

cdr3_length: 16
d_call: NA
v_call: TRBV4-1
j_call: TRBJ1-6
clone_size: once
cdr3_nt: TGCGCCAGCAGCCGTGGAGGAACCTCCTATAATTCACCCCTCCACTTT
cdr3_aa: CASSRGGTSYNSPLHF

cdr3_length: 17
d_call: TRBD2
v_call: TRBV7-9
j_call: TRBJ2-1
clone_size: few
cdr3_nt: TGTGCCAGCAGCAAAATTTCCGGGACTAGCGGGGTCAATGAGCAGTTCTTC
cdr3_aa: CASSKISGTSGVNEQFF

cdr3_length: 16
d_call: NA
v_call: TRBV25-1
j_call: TRBJ2-2
clone_size: few
cdr3_nt: TGTGCCAGCAGTGAAGTAGGTGGCCTGGGGACCGGGGAGCTGTTTTTT
cdr3_aa: CASSEVGGLGTGELFF

cdr3_length: 12
d_call: NA
v_call: TRBV19
j_call: TRBJ2-7
clone_size: NA
cdr3_nt: TGTGCCAGTTCCCCAGGTGGACTCGAGCAGTACTTC
cdr3_aa: CASSPGGLEQYF

cdr3_length: 12
d_call: NA
v_call: TRBV10-2
j_call: TRBJ2-5
clone_size: NA
cdr3_nt: TGCGCCAGCAGTGAGTCTATCGGGACCCAGTACTTC
cdr3_aa: CASSESIGTQYF

cdr3_length: 12
d_call: NA
v_call: TRBV25-1
j_call: TRBJ1-1
clone_size: few
cdr3_nt: TGTGCCAGCAGTGAATATAACACTGAAGCTTTCTTT
cdr3_aa: CASSEYNTEAFF

cdr3_length: 16
d_call: TRBD1
v_call: TRBV5-6
j_call: TRBJ1-3
clone_size: NA
cdr3_nt: TGTGCCAGCAGCTTGGGACAGGGACACTCTGGAAACACCATATATTTT
cdr3_aa: CASSLGQGHSGNTIYF

cdr3_length: 12
d_call: NA
v_call: TRBV5-6
j_call: TRBJ2-7
clone_size: NA
cdr3_nt: TGTGCCAGCAGCTTGAAGAGGTACGAGCAGTACTTC
cdr3_aa: CASSLKRYEQYF

cdr3_length: 12
d_call: TRBD1
v_call: TRBV6-5
j_call: TRBJ2-4
clone_size: NA
cdr3_nt: TGTGCCAGCACCCCGGACAGGAACATTCAGTACTTC
cdr3_aa: CASTPDRNIQYF

cdr3_length: 15
d_call: TRBD1
v_call: TRBV5-4
j_call: TRBJ1-1
clone_size: NA
cdr3_nt: TGTGCCAGCAGCCTGAAGCCGGGACAGGGGTCCGGGGCTTTCTTT
cdr3_aa: CASSLKPGQGSGAFF

cdr3_length: 13
d_call: NA
v_call: TRBV7-9
j_call: TRBJ1-1
clone_size: few
cdr3_nt: TGTGCCAGCAGCTTATCTAGGAACACTGAAGCTTTCTTT
cdr3_aa: CASSLSRNTEAFF

cdr3_length: 16
d_call: TRBD2
v_call: TRBV9
j_call: TRBJ2-2
clone_size: NA
cdr3_nt: TGTGCCAGCAGCGTCACGGCGGGAGGGGACACCGGGGAGCTGTTTTTT
cdr3_aa: CASSVTAGGDTGELFF

cdr3_length: 13
d_call: NA
v_call: TRBV30
j_call: TRBJ1-5
clone_size: NA
cdr3_nt: TGTGCCTGGAGTTTGTCTGATAATCAGCCCCAGCATTTT
cdr3_aa: CAWSLSDNQPQHF

cdr3_length: 15
d_call: TRBD1
v_call: TRBV25-1
j_call: TRBJ1-1
clone_size: NA
cdr3_nt: TGTGCCAGCAGTGCAATCGGGGACAGCAATTTCGAAGCTTTCTTT
cdr3_aa: CASSAIGDSNFEAFF

cdr3_length: 13
d_call: NA
v_call: TRBV9
j_call: TRBJ1-4
clone_size: NA
cdr3_nt: TGTGCCAGCAGCGTAGGCTTAGTGGAAAAACTGTTTTTT
cdr3_aa: CASSVGLVEKLFF

cdr3_length: 15
d_call: NA
v_call: TRBV5-1
j_call: TRBJ1-2
clone_size: NA
cdr3_nt: TGCGCCAGCAGCTTGGATACAGGGAGTTTTGATGGCTACACCTTC
cdr3_aa: CASSLDTGSFDGYTF

cdr3_length: 18
d_call: TRBD1
v_call: TRBV11-1
j_call: TRBJ1-2
clone_size: NA
cdr3_nt: TGTGCCAGCAGCTTAACAACCAGGGGGTCGGGACAGACCTATGGCTACACCTTC
cdr3_aa: CASSLTTRGSGQTYGYTF

cdr3_length: 13
d_call: NA
v_call: TRBV19
j_call: TRBJ1-1
clone_size: NA
cdr3_nt: TGTGCCAGTAGTATATACGCGAACACTGAAGCTTTCTTT
cdr3_aa: CASSIYANTEAFF

cdr3_length: 14
d_call: TRBD1
v_call: TRBV10-3
j_call: TRBJ2-1
clone_size: once
cdr3_nt: TGTGCCATCAGTGAGAGACAGGGCCACAATGAGCAGTTCTTC
cdr3_aa: CAISERQGHNEQFF

cdr3_length: 13
d_call: NA
v_call: TRBV18
j_call: TRBJ2-7
clone_size: once
cdr3_nt: TGTGCCAGCTCACCAATCCGCCGCGGCGAGCAGTACTTC
cdr3_aa: CASSPIRRGEQYF

cdr3_length: 16
d_call: TRBD2
v_call: TRBV5-4
j_call: TRBJ2-5
clone_size: few
cdr3_nt: TGTGCCAGCAGCTGGTCGACTAGCGGGTTCCAAGAGACCCAGTACTTC
cdr3_aa: CASSWSTSGFQETQYF

cdr3_length: 15
d_call: NA
v_call: TRBV28
j_call: TRBJ2-7
clone_size: NA
cdr3_nt: TGTGCCAGCAGTCCGCGGGGACAGCCCCTCTACGAGCAGTACTTC
cdr3_aa: CASSPRGQPLYEQYF

cdr3_length: 12
d_call: NA
v_call: TRBV5-6
j_call: TRBJ1-2
clone_size: NA
cdr3_nt: TGTGCCAGCAGCTTGGCGGTTTATGGCTACACCTTC
cdr3_aa: CASSLAVYGYTF

cdr3_length: 15
d_call: TRBD1
v_call: TRBV10-3
j_call: TRBJ2-1
clone_size: NA
cdr3_nt: TGTGCCATCAGTGGTCGGACAGGGGGGATCAATGAGCAGTTCTTC
cdr3_aa: CAISGRTGGINEQFF

cdr3_length: 13
d_call: NA
v_call: TRBV19
j_call: TRBJ2-7
clone_size: NA
cdr3_nt: TGTGCCAGTAGTATGGACAGAGGTTACGAGCAGTACTTC
cdr3_aa: CASSMDRGYEQYF

cdr3_length: 12
d_call: NA
v_call: TRBV2
j_call: TRBJ2-7
clone_size: NA
cdr3_nt: TGTGCCAGCAGCGGTCGGTTCTACGAGCAGTACTTC
cdr3_aa: CASSGRFYEQYF

cdr3_length: 13
d_call: NA
v_call: TRBV7-3
j_call: TRBJ2-2
clone_size: NA
cdr3_nt: TGTGCCAGCAGCCGTGACACTACCGGGGAGCTGTTTTTT
cdr3_aa: CASSRDTTGELFF

cdr3_length: 14
d_call: NA
v_call: TRBV29-1
j_call: TRBJ1-2
clone_size: once
cdr3_nt: TGCAGCGTTGAGAGTCTTCCCCGGGGCTATGGCTACACCTTC
cdr3_aa: CSVESLPRGYGYTF

cdr3_length: 17
d_call: NA
v_call: TRBV11-2
j_call: TRBJ1-6
clone_size: once
cdr3_nt: TGTGCCAGCCAAGCTAGCTCGTCGACCGCGGGTAATTCACCCCTCCACTTT
cdr3_aa: CASQASSSTAGNSPLHF

cdr3_length: 16
d_call: TRBD1
v_call: TRBV28
j_call: TRBJ1-5
clone_size: NA
cdr3_nt: TGTGCCAGCAGTAGACAGGGGAGATGGTTGGATCAGCCCCAGCATTTT
cdr3_aa: CASSRQGRWLDQPQHF

cdr3_length: 14
d_call: NA
v_call: TRBV28
j_call: TRBJ2-7
clone_size: few
cdr3_nt: TGTGCCAGCAGTCCAGGGGACCAGTCCTACGAGCAGTACTTC
cdr3_aa: CASSPGDQSYEQYF

cdr3_length: 14
d_call: NA
v_call: TRBV6-5
j_call: TRBJ2-7
clone_size: NA
cdr3_nt: TGTGCCAGCAGTTACTTAGACACACCCTACGAGCAGTACTTC
cdr3_aa: CASSYLDTPYEQYF

cdr3_length: 13
d_call: TRBD2
v_call: TRBV5-4
j_call: TRBJ2-5
clone_size: NA
cdr3_nt: TGTGCCAGCAGCGGGACTAGCGAAGAGACCCAGTACTTC
cdr3_aa: CASSGTSEETQYF

cdr3_length: 13
d_call: TRBD1
v_call: TRBV28
j_call: TRBJ1-2
clone_size: NA
cdr3_nt: TGTCGGACCGGGGGGGGACAGCCCTATGGCTACACCTTC
cdr3_aa: CRTGGGQPYGYTF

cdr3_length: 14
d_call: NA
v_call: TRBV12-5
j_call: TRBJ1-1
clone_size: once
cdr3_nt: TGTGCTAGTGGTTTGGTACCGGGGGCTTCTGAAGCTTTCTTT
cdr3_aa: CASGLVPGASEAFF

cdr3_length: 16
d_call: TRBD1
v_call: TRBV4-2
j_call: TRBJ2-7
clone_size: NA
cdr3_nt: TGTGCCAGCAGCCAAGACAGGGGGACAGTGACCTACGAGCAGTACTTC
cdr3_aa: CASSQDRGTVTYEQYF

cdr3_length: 15
d_call: TRBD2
v_call: TRBV6-5
j_call: TRBJ2-1
clone_size: once
cdr3_nt: TGTGCCAGCAGGGCAAGCGGGGGGGCCGCCAATGAGCAGTTCTTC
cdr3_aa: CASRASGGAANEQFF

cdr3_length: 18
d_call: NA
v_call: TRBV6-1
j_call: TRBJ2-3
clone_size: NA
cdr3_nt: TGTGCCAGCAGTGTGATCGGGTTTACAGTGTATAGCAATCAGCCCCAGTATTTT
cdr3_aa: CASSVIGFTVYSNQPQYF

cdr3_length: 15
d_call: NA
v_call: TRBV4-1
j_call: TRBJ2-5
clone_size: NA
cdr3_nt: TGCGCCAGCAGCCCGCGGGGGCCCCTCGAGGAGACCCAGTACTTC
cdr3_aa: CASSPRGPLEETQYF

cdr3_length: 14
d_call: NA
v_call: TRBV27
j_call: TRBJ1-2
clone_size: NA
cdr3_nt: TGTGCCAGCAGGAGGACCCACGGAAGCTATGGCTACACCTTC
cdr3_aa: CASRRTHGSYGYTF

cdr3_length: 14
d_call: NA
v_call: TRBV27
j_call: TRBJ1-2
clone_size: NA
cdr3_nt: TGTGCCAGCAGTCTCAGCGGATCTATCTATGGCTACACCTTC
cdr3_aa: CASSLSGSIYGYTF

cdr3_length: 13
d_call: NA
v_call: TRBV19
j_call: TRBJ2-5
clone_size: NA
cdr3_nt: TGTGCCAGTAGTGGATATCAGCAAGAGACCCAGTACTTC
cdr3_aa: CASSGYQQETQYF

cdr3_length: 17
d_call: TRBD1
v_call: TRBV4-1
j_call: TRBJ2-7
clone_size: NA
cdr3_nt: TGCGCCAGCAGCCAAGAATGGGGGACAGGGGGAGCCTACGAGCAGTACTTC
cdr3_aa: CASSQEWGTGGAYEQYF

cdr3_length: 14
d_call: TRBD1
v_call: TRBV6-5
j_call: TRBJ1-5
clone_size: NA
cdr3_nt: TGTGCCAGCAGTCGGGACAGGTGGTCACAGCCCCAGCATTTT
cdr3_aa: CASSRDRWSQPQHF

cdr3_length: 14
d_call: NA
v_call: TRBV7-9
j_call: TRBJ2-3
clone_size: NA
cdr3_nt: TGTGCCAGCAGCTTAGGAGGCCCGACAGATACGCAGTATTTT
cdr3_aa: CASSLGGPTDTQYF

cdr3_length: 13
d_call: NA
v_call: TRBV29-1
j_call: TRBJ2-4
clone_size: once
cdr3_nt: TGCAGCGTTGTATTGGGGGGCAAAAACATTCAGTACTTC
cdr3_aa: CSVVLGGKNIQYF

cdr3_length: 15
d_call: NA
v_call: TRBV19
j_call: TRBJ1-1
clone_size: NA
cdr3_nt: TGTGCCAGTAGTATTTCGGGGGAAGCGAACACTGAAGCTTTCTTT
cdr3_aa: CASSISGEANTEAFF

cdr3_length: 12
d_call: NA
v_call: TRBV25-1
j_call: TRBJ2-5
clone_size: NA
cdr3_nt: TGTGCCAGCAGTGACCTTCGGCAGACCCAGTACTTC
cdr3_aa: CASSDLRQTQYF

cdr3_length: 15
d_call: NA
v_call: TRBV27
j_call: TRBJ2-7
clone_size: NA
cdr3_nt: TGTGCCAGCAGTTCCTCCCCACAGGGTACCTACGAGCAGTACTTC
cdr3_aa: CASSSSPQGTYEQYF